The text below deals with one T cell receptor beta chain. The data were obtained in a study of blood T cell repertoires in COVID-19. Study as a whole: Researchers got acute and convalescent COVID-19 samples from the United States, Italy and Spain. Nucleic acid was either cDNA or gDNA, and it came from T cells, B-cell-depleted T cells, or PBMCs.

J gave up 9 bases and V 0 bases, and 4 bases lay outside the gene matches. Germline V CDR1 and CDR2: PRHDT, FYEKMQ (reference sequence). The CDR3 contains 13 residues. Source study methods: Amplification from reference gene primers served as the basis for estimated nucleated cell counts. TCRdb's copy holds only in-frame clones and misses some; the assay was immunoSEQ multiplex PCR. That table furnishes V, J and clone size, whereas the DNA furnished D and trimming. The data contain about 130,000 clones, 85% of them singletons. The material sequenced was peripheral blood. This clonotype was sampled from a woman of 80 years or more with acute or convalescent COVID-19. The chain has TRBV13 and TRBJ1-1, with TRBD1 matching 7 bases. The CDR3 region is CASSLGRGLQAFF. The CDR3 DNA sequence: TGTGCCAGCAGCTTAGGTAGGGGGCTTCAAGCTTTCTTT.